The T cell receptor beta chain described here comes from a study of beta chain features in type 1 diabetes listed by TCRdb under 2018. Study-level background: Mean age, gender distribution, total cell number and subset yield did not differ between patients and healthy donors. A total of some 110 million sorted cells were examined across all samples, and the number of cells per subset was strongly correlated with RNA yield. In the study, TCRB repertoires of sorted circulating CD4+ T cell subsets from recently diagnosed type 1 diabetes patients were compared with those of matched healthy donors. Whereas all 30 or so donors provided naive and central memory subsets, regulatory and stem cell-like memory subsets were isolated from just 8 patients and roughly eight healthy donors.

A single peripheral blood draw of about 120 mL on average was collected from each donor into heparinised tubes. A BD FACSAria II was used to sort naive, central memory, regulatory and stem cell-like memory CD4+ T cells with a panel that included CD45RO, CCR7, CD25, CD127, CD95 and CD27. Every sorted population had a purity above 95%. Right away, PBMCs were isolated by Lymphoprep density gradient centrifugation and were stained directly, with no culture step. So that batch effects would be minimized, each experiment stained and sorted samples in pairs, pairing one healthy donor with one patient. Paper-wide results and their limitations: Shorter templates might be favored by PCR, yet because patient and control samples were amplified and corrected together, any such skew would affect both groups equally. At VDJ recombination sites, patients with type 1 diabetes made fewer insertions and deleted more nucleotides, a pattern implying thymic rearrangement abnormalities. HLA sub-analyses involved small numbers of individuals, so any influence of HLA type on TCRB rearrangement remained unresolved. Sequencing cDNA rather than genomic DNA could over-represent highly expressing activated cells, although activation and CD3 levels did not differ between groups. In all four CD4+ subsets, TCRB CDR3 length was moderately but significantly shorter in type 1 diabetes patients. Naive, central memory and regulatory TCRB repertoires appeared to be more alike among patients than among healthy donors.

The High Capacity cDNA Reverse Transcription Kit was used to reverse transcribe all of the isolated RNA, meaning that expressed TCRB transcripts were what got sequenced. Stem cell-like memory T cell samples underwent survey-depth immunoSEQ sequencing, averaging about 1 million total reads per sample. Sorted cells were lysed in RLT buffer and RNA was extracted with DNase-treated RNeasy Micro or Mini kits, depending on cell number. Each cell subset was processed separately to prevent cross-contamination, with patient and healthy donor samples processed together. TCRB sequences were amplified from cDNA with the immunoSEQ multiplex PCR, producing 87-bp fragments spanning the CDR3 region. Sequencing of the amplicons was performed on the Illumina HiSeq platform. Concerning the study's data processing: Synthetic template baselines were used to correct PCR bias computationally, reads within Hamming distance 2 were collapsed, and singletons that could not be merged were discarded. Reads were aligned against IMGT to assign V, D and J genes, CDR3 length and insertions or deletions at six rearrangement sites. Within each subset, clonotype counts were normalized to sorted cell number, after which true diversity and Gini coefficients were computed with the tcR R package. The overlap coefficient, calculated on TCRB nucleotide sequences, was used to measure repertoire sharing. Imported from immuneACCESS, the table was reduced by TCRdb to in-frame sequences with V and J called. These copies leave out some clones; in studies compared against another copy, an unresolved V gene accounts for under half, and the cause of the remainder is not known. The DNA was the basis for D and trimming; V, J and clone size are from that table. In this sample the table shows around 26,000 clones, around 68% of which occur a single time. Of the sample, 1.1% falls within the top ten clones.

This clone was seen more than once but under ten times. Its antigen is not yet known. Per-base quality was not reported, and no clone a single base away is much larger than it. The TCR was taken from a woman in her thirties or forties with type 1 diabetes. Input material: stem cell memory CD4+ T cells from blood. The label giving this sample's cell subset or site can be read as: stem cell-like memory CD4+ T cells.

The CDR3 region reads CASREGLATETQYF. The DNA sequence reads TGTGCCAGCAGAGAAGGACTAGCGACGGAGACCCAGTACTTC. In this chain, TRBV11-2 is recombined with TRBJ2-5, with 9 central nucleotides matching TRBD2. Reading from cysteine to phenylalanine, the CDR3 counts 14 amino acids. Left in the record is the CDR3 DNA by itself, 42 bases read in frame from the first base. CDR1 and CDR2, looked up from the germline V gene, are SGHAT and FQNNGV. Trimmed from V: 6 bases; trimmed from J: 5 bases; junction bases lacking a gene match: 7.